This TCR beta chain was found in a study of blood T cells in healthy people across ages. Regarding the study as a whole: Roughly linear age-related decline in beta diversity appeared, significant by age about 40. Not knowing donor CMV status may have confounded expanded clonotype changes. Compared with aged donors, long-lived donors showed fewer expanded clones, suggesting selection.

The CDR3 has 13 residues. V was trimmed by 7 bases and J by 2 bases, leaving 9 bases between them. The germline V gene encodes CDR1 KGHDR and CDR2 SFDVKD. This clonotype has only a few counts. Antigen unknown. A read error is possible here, since a much larger clone lies one base away. Then a second PCR, running roughly 6 to 11 cycles, was carried out with a sample-barcoded 5' primer and a J-beta primer mix. TCRdb called the 5' RACE reads again in MiXCR, with one record for every CDR3 protein. The sample carries about 570,000 distinct CDR3 sequences, 27% recorded once. This clonotype was sampled from a woman aged 70 to 79 in good health. The sequenced sample was blood. The rearrangement uses TRBV24-1 and TRBJ2-3; D gene unclear. The DNA of the CDR3 is TGTGCCACCAGGAGCTGGTACACAGATACGCAGTATTTT. It codes for CATRSWYTDTQYF.